Shown below are 24 T cell receptor beta chains from a single sample sequenced in a study of control samples from healthy donors and cancer patients. Clones were read by immunoSEQ multiplex PCR, and TCRdb kept only the in-frame ones, dropping some. The sample includes approximately 87,000 clones, over 85% of them seen just once. Sequencing was performed on PBMCs. These receptor sequences come from a middle-aged woman with lung cancer.

The chain links TRBV5-1 to TRBJ2-2; 9 nucleotides align to TRBD1. V lost 2 bases, J lost 4 bases, and 9 bases stayed unmatched. CDR3 length: 17 amino acids. The germline CDR1 and CDR2 sequences are SGHRS and YFSETQ. CDR3 region: CASSFLPTGGTTGELFF. The CDR3 coding sequence is TGCGCCAGCAGCTTTCTCCCGACAGGGGGGACCACCGGGGAGCTGTTTTTT.

DNA for the CDR3: TGTGCCAGCAGCCAAAGTGGCGACACGCAGTATTTT. As protein: CASSQSGDTQYF. The V and J genes are TRBV3-1 (or the pseudogene TRBV3-2) and TRBJ2-3, with unresolved D. CDR3 size: 12 residues. CDR1 and CDR2 from the germline V gene are LGHDT and YNNKEL (reference sequence). The V gene lost 2 bases and the J gene lost 9 bases, with 9 bases spanning the gap.

This chain joins TRBV7-8 and TRBJ1-1, with D perhaps TRBD1 (6 bases). Trimming removed 1 base from V and 0 bases from J, with 18 bases in between. Germline values: CDR1 SGHVS, CDR2 FQNEAQ. The CDR3 is 18 amino acids. This chain's CDR3 is CASSLGGPGQNMNTEAFF. The CDR3 DNA is TGTGCCAGCAGCTTAGGAGGTCCGGGACAAAACATGAACACTGAAGCTTTCTTT.

The genes are TRBV7-9 and TRBJ1-5; TRBD1 aligns across 8 bases. V was clipped by 3 bases and J by 0 bases; unmatched bases: 4. The CDR3 sequence is 16 residues long. Germline CDR1 and CDR2: SEHNR and FQNEAQ (reference sequence). CDR3 nucleotide sequence: TGTGCCAGCAGCTTGACAGGGGTCGGTAGCAATCAGCCCCAGCATTTT. The encoded protein is CASSLTGVGSNQPQHF. Filled out from reference TRBV7-9 and TRBJ1-5, the complete variable domain reads DTGVSQNPRHKITKRGQNVTFRCDPISEHNRLYWYRQTLGQGPEFLTYFQNEAQLEKSRLLSDRFSAERPKGSFSTLEIQRTEQGDSAMYLCASSLTGVGSNQPQHFGDGTRLSIL.

J is TRBJ1-3 and V is TRBV5-4; D is perhaps TRBD1 (5 bases). Germline loops: CDR1 SGHNT, CDR2 YYREEE (reference sequence). V was trimmed by 3 bases and J by 2 bases, leaving 15 bases between them. There are 16 residues in the CDR3. The CDR3 DNA is TGTGCCAGCAGCTCGTACAACCAGGGACCTGGAAACACCATATATTTT. It yields the protein CASSSYNQGPGNTIYF.

The chain employs TRBV2 and TRBJ1-1, with 7 bases aligning to TRBD1. Trimming took 9 bases from V and 0 from J; bases not matched to a gene: 10. The CDR3 sequence is 15 residues long. Germline-derived CDR1 and CDR2 are SNHLY and FYNNEI. The CDR3 sequence: CARKPRQGMNTEAFF. DNA for the CDR3: TGTGCCAGGAAACCACGACAGGGAATGAACACTGAAGCTTTCTTT. The full variable domain, its missing parts supplied by reference TRBV2 and TRBJ1-1, is EPEVTQTPSHQVTQMGQEVILRCVPISNHLYFYWYRQILGQKVEFLVSFYNNEISEKSEIFDDQFSVERPDGSNFTLKIRSTKLEDSAMYFCARKPRQGMNTEAFFGQGTRLTVV.

J is TRBJ2-1 and V is TRBV5-1; 12 bases are shared with TRBD2. Trimming took 0 bases from V and 1 from J; bases not matched to a gene: 11. This CDR3 contains 20 residues. Per germline, CDR1 SGHRS and CDR2 YFSETQ. CDR3 nucleotides: TGCGCCAGCAGCTTGGCCAAGCTAGCGGGGGGGCAGACATCCTACAATGAGCAGTTCTTC. Its protein is CASSLAKLAGGQTSYNEQFF.

This clone has a handful of counts. The J gene is TRBJ1-2, the V gene TRBV2, with D maybe TRBD1 (6 bases). In germline, CDR1 is SNHLY, CDR2 FYNNEI. The CDR3 sequence is 13 residues long. V lost 6 bases to trimming and J lost 4 bases, with 12 bases between them. CDR3 nucleotides: TGTGCCAGCAGCCTCCGGGACATCTATGGCTACACCTTC. Translating it yields CASSLRDIYGYTF.

CDR3 sequence: CASSLTGGGTQPQHF. In nucleotides, the CDR3 is TGTGCCAGCAGCCTGACAGGGGGCGGCACTCAGCCCCAGCATTTT. The chain combines TRBV28 with TRBJ1-5; TRBD1 aligns across 10 bases. Trimming at V came to 6 bases and at J to 6 bases, leaving 8 bases not matched to a gene. This CDR3 region has 15 residues. The germline V gene has CDR1 MDHEN and CDR2 SYDVKM.

The chain has TRBV10-3 and TRBJ1-6, with 8 bases lining up with TRBD1. The CDR3 runs to 14 residues. Trimming cost V 11 bases and J 5 bases; bases outside gene matches: 8. CDR1 is ENHRY and CDR2 is SYGVKD in the germline V gene. The CDR3: CAATGGIDNSPLHF. DNA for the CDR3: TGTGCCGCCACAGGGGGTATAGATAATTCACCCCTCCACTTT.

The gene calls are TRBV19 and TRBJ2-1; D unresolved. Germline V gene sequence: CDR1 LNHDA, CDR2 SQIVND (reference sequence). The CDR3 has 10 residues. The V gene lost 10 bases and the J gene lost 6 bases, with 7 bases spanning the gap. CDR3 nucleotide sequence: TGTGCCACCCTGGGCAATGAGCAGTTCTTC. Encoded protein: CATLGNEQFF.

The chain has TRBV2 and TRBJ2-3; D is ambiguous. CDR3 length: 11 amino acids. Trimming removed 10 bases at V and 3 bases at J, with 8 bases between. CDR1 and CDR2 (germline): SNHLY, FYNNEI. The CDR3 loop is CATLGTDTQYF. The CDR3 bases are TGTGCCACCCTGGGGACAGATACGCAGTATTTT.

V and J are TRBV23-1 and TRBJ1-5; tentative D call: TRBD1 (5 bases). TRBV23-1 is an ORF, with its function uncertain. The ends were cut back, 3 bases at V and 6 bases at J, with 15 bases in the middle. The CDR3 contains 15 residues. CDR3 in DNA: TGCGCCAGCAGTCAGGTGCAGGGTTCGGGTCAGCCCCAGCATTTT. As protein: CASSQVQGSGQPQHF.

The chain has TRBV30 and TRBJ1-2; D unresolved. V lost 3 bases to trimming and J lost 3 bases, with 11 bases between them. This CDR3 region has 13 residues. Germline V gene data show CDR1 as GTSNPN and CDR2 as SVGIG (reference sequence). DNA of the CDR3: TGTGCCTGGAGGCAGAGCGGGGACTATGGCTACACCTTC. Translation gives CAWRQSGDYGYTF.

A word on this clone: At the DNA level, this CDR3 is encoded by other sequences in the same sample as well. The chain carries TRBV4-1 and TRBJ1-1, with D tentatively TRBD1 (5 bases). CDR3 length: 14 residues. Germline assignment: CDR1 MGHRA and CDR2 YSYEKL. Deletions cut 2 bases from V and 0 bases from J, with 7 bases between. For the CDR3, the DNA is TGCGCCAGCAGCCAAATCAGGGTGAACACTGAAGCTTTCTTT. It encodes CASSQIRVNTEAFF.

This clone showed up just once. The chain has TRBV6-4 and TRBJ2-3, with 7 bases aligning to TRBD1. The V gene end was trimmed by 3 bases and the J gene end by 1 base; junction bases not matched to a gene: 4. Germline-derived CDR1 and CDR2 are MRHNA and SNTAGT. The CDR3 runs to 15 residues. The CDR3 sequence is CASSERGPGTDTQYF. The CDR3 DNA is TGTGCCAGCAGTGAGAGGGGGCCGGGCACAGATACGCAGTATTTT.

The J gene is TRBJ2-5, the V gene TRBV6-5; D is undetermined. The CDR3 covers 13 residues. CDR1 and CDR2 (germline): MNHEY, SVGAGI. The V end was cut by 6 bases, the J end by 2 bases, with 10 bases between. CDR3 DNA: TGTGCCAGCAGGCGGCATTCGCAAGAGACCCAGTACTTC. Its translation is CASRRHSQETQYF.

This clone was seen once. The V call is TRBV30, the J call TRBJ2-1; D gene ambiguous. CDR1 and CDR2 (germline): GTSNPN, SVGIG (reference sequence). The CDR3 length is 13 residues. V lost 0 bases and J lost 4, with 7 bases in between. In nucleotides, the CDR3 is TGTGCCTGGAGTGTAGGCAGATACAATGAGCAGTTCTTC. This codes for CAWSVGRYNEQFF.

This clone has just one count. This chain joins TRBV6-1 and TRBJ1-2, with unresolved D. In germline, CDR1 is MNHNS, CDR2 SASEGT. This CDR3 is 13 amino acids long. With 2 bases removed from V and 8 bases from J, the gap between germline ends came to 12 bases. The CDR3 DNA is TGTGCCAGCAGTGAAATTGGATTTAAAGGCTACACCTTC. Encoded protein: CASSEIGFKGYTF.

The chain employs TRBV19 and TRBJ1-3, with 7 bases aligning to TRBD1. CDR3 size: 15 residues. Per germline, CDR1 LNHDA and CDR2 SQIVND (reference sequence). J gave up 0 bases and V 6 bases, and 5 bases lay outside the gene matches. The CDR3 loop reads CASRPGGSSGNTIYF. The CDR3 nucleotides are TGTGCCAGTAGACCAGGGGGGAGCTCTGGAAACACCATATATTTT.

This sequence joins TRBV3-1 (or the pseudogene TRBV3-2) and TRBJ2-7, with no clear D. Trimming took 3 bases from V and 6 from J, leaving 9 bases between them. Germline-derived CDR1 and CDR2 are LGHDT and YNNKEL (reference sequence). The CDR3 sequence is 12 residues long. Here the CDR3 DNA reads TGTGCCAGCAGCCAGACCGTGAGCGAGCAGTACTTC. Protein: CASSQTVSEQYF.

V is TRBV5-8 and J is TRBJ2-7; 10 bases are a match to TRBD2. The germline CDR1 and CDR2 sequences are SGHTS and YDEGEE. The V and J ends lost 4 bases and 6 bases, in that order; junction bases with no gene match: 7. The CDR3 consists of 14 residues. CDR3 sequence (DNA): TGTGCCAGCAGCCTAAGCGGGGGGGCCTCCGAGCAGTACTTC. This encodes CASSLSGGASEQYF.

The chain recombines TRBV29-1 with TRBJ1-2; D unresolved. This CDR3 region has 12 residues. Germline CDR1 and CDR2: SQVTM and ANQGSEA. The V and J ends lost 6 bases and 3 bases respectively, with 11 bases between them. The CDR3 protein is CSVYDGDYGYTF. CDR3 sequence (DNA): TGCAGCGTCTATGACGGGGACTATGGCTACACCTTC. Full variable domain (remainder filled in from reference TRBV29-1 and TRBJ1-2): SAVISQKPSRDICQRGTSLTIQCQVDSQVTMMFWYRQQPGQSLTLIATANQGSEATYESGFVIDKFPISRPNLTFSTLTVSNMSPEDSSIYLCSVYDGDYGYTFGSGTRLTVV.

This sequence joins TRBV19 and TRBJ1-2; tentative D call: TRBD1 (5 bases). The germline V and J ends were trimmed by 1 base and 13 bases, with 10 bases remaining between them. This CDR3 contains 11 residues. Per germline, CDR1 LNHDA and CDR2 SQIVND (reference sequence). Written as DNA, the CDR3 is TGTGCCAGTAGTATAGGAGGGGAAAGCACCTTC. The encoded protein is CASSIGGESTF.